The T cell receptor (beta chain) under discussion was sequenced for a study of cytomegalovirus exposure and HLA in healthy donors. General study findings and limits: In an earlier analysis, most TCR beta V segments were productive about 87% or about 30% of the time. For cytomegalovirus status, the classifier reportedly gave diagnoses with high specificity and sensitivity.

The germline V gene encodes CDR1 SEHNR and CDR2 FQNEAQ (reference sequence). This CDR3 has 16 residues. About this clone itself: The antigen is unknown.

It was with 60 Vbeta and 13 Jbeta primers that the PCR ran. Repertoires were generated with immunoSEQ multiplex PCR, while TCRdb's copy carries only in-frame clones and drops some. Of around 130,000 clones listed, roughly four fifths are singletons. The receptor comes from a girl aged 2-10 years in good health and CMV-seronegative. The chain couples TRBV7-9 to TRBJ2-5, with 9 positions matching TRBD2. The J call is doubtful: the DNA matches TRBJ2-7 better. Sequenced input: PBMCs. CDR3: CASSLGLAGLTYEQYF. The DNA for the CDR3 is TGTGCCAGCAGCTTAGGCCTAGCGGGGTTGACCTACGAGCAGTACTTC.